Shown below are 23 T cell receptor beta chains from a single sample sequenced in a study of blood T cell repertoires in COVID-19. Sequenced by immunoSEQ multiplex PCR; TCRdb stores in-frame clones only, minus some. This table holds over 150,000 clones, approximately 91% found once. Sequencing was done on a sample of peripheral blood. The receptors were sampled from a young man with acute or convalescent COVID-19.

CDR3 in DNA: TGCGCCAGCAGCTTGGAGCCCCGGGCGGGAGTGGCAAGGGAGACCCAGTACTTC. This codes for CASSLEPRAGVARETQYF. The genes are TRBV5-1 and TRBJ2-5, with 7 bases fitting TRBD2. This CDR3 spans 18 amino acids. Germline lookup yields CDR1 SGHRS and CDR2 YFSETQ. Trimming removed 0 bases from V and 5 bases from J; junction bases left unmatched: 16.

The V gene is TRBV21-1, the J gene TRBJ2-1; TRBD2, the D gene given by the table, was not confirmed from the DNA. TRBV21-1 is noted as a pseudogene. The CDR3 covers 19 residues. CDR3 amino acids: CASSKRFPLLAGAYNEQFF. CDR3 coding DNA: TGTGCCAGCAGCAAGAGGTTCCCCCTACTAGCGGGAGCCTACAATGAGCAGTTCTTC.

The chain carries TRBV18 and TRBJ2-7; 9 bases match TRBD1. The CDR3 sequence is 16 residues long. Germline values: CDR1 KGHSH, CDR2 LQKENI. J gave up 2 bases and V 5 bases, and 10 bases lay outside the gene matches. CDR3 sequence (DNA): TGTGCCAGCTCAAATAATGGGGGACAGGGACCCTACGAGCAGTACTTC. Protein: CASSNNGGQGPYEQYF.

The V call is TRBV5-4, the J call TRBJ1-1, with 11 bases matching TRBD1. Germline CDR1 and CDR2: SGHNT and YYREEE (reference sequence). The CDR3 has 16 residues. V lost 4 bases, J lost 1 base, and 6 bases stayed unmatched. The CDR3 loop reads CASSQPGQGANTEAFF. The CDR3 nucleotides read TGTGCCAGCAGCCAACCCGGACAGGGGGCGAACACTGAAGCTTTCTTT.

This chain uses TRBV6-5 with TRBJ2-1, with TRBD1 matching 10 bases. Germline CDR1 is MNHEY and CDR2 is SVGAGI. CDR3 length equals 15 residues. The ends lost 8 bases at V and 6 bases at J; junction bases unmatched: 10. The CDR3 nucleotides are TGTGCCAGCGAATTAAGGGACAGGGGATCCAATGAGCAGTTCTTC. Amino acid sequence: CASELRDRGSNEQFF.

J is TRBJ2-5 and V is TRBV5-1; 11 bases align to TRBD1. The CDR3 length is 16 residues. Germline CDR1 reads SGHRS; CDR2 reads YFSETQ. V lost 7 bases and J lost 1; bases outside the gene matches: 9. CDR3 protein: CASCDAGTGGQETQYF. The CDR3 region has the DNA TGCGCCAGCTGCGACGCCGGGACAGGGGGCCAAGAGACCCAGTACTTC.

This clone was seen more than once but under ten times. V usage is TRBV30 and J usage is TRBJ1-5, with D uncertain. This CDR3 is 13 amino acids long. CDR1 and CDR2 (germline): GTSNPN, SVGIG (reference sequence). V dropped 5 bases and J dropped 2 bases, with 10 bases sitting between them. The CDR3 reads CAWSAAGNQPQHF. In DNA, the CDR3 is TGTGCCTGGTCCGCGGCAGGCAATCAGCCCCAGCATTTT.

The rearrangement joins TRBV12-3 or TRBV12-4 to TRBJ1-1; TRBD1 matches at 8 bases. Trimming cost V 6 bases and J 7 bases; bases outside gene matches: 7. This CDR3 is built from 13 residues. CDR3 loop: CASRAGGAGEAFF. DNA of the CDR3: TGTGCCAGCAGAGCAGGGGGCGCGGGTGAAGCTTTCTTT.

V usage is TRBV10-3 and J usage is TRBJ2-5; D perhaps matches TRBD2 (6 bases). There are 14 residues in the CDR3. V was clipped by 2 bases and J by 3 bases, with 10 bases between them. Germline V gives CDR1 ENHRY, CDR2 SYGVKD. CDR3 protein: CAISERGGKETQYF. The DNA of the CDR3 is TGTGCCATCAGTGAGCGAGGCGGGAAAGAGACCCAGTACTTC.

This chain joins TRBV19 and TRBJ1-5; TRBD1 agrees at 10 bases. This CDR3 region has 15 residues. The ends lost 7 bases at V and 4 bases at J; junction bases unmatched: 7. Looked up from germline, CDR1 is LNHDA and CDR2 is SQIVND (reference sequence). The CDR3 DNA is TGTGCCAGTACTGCCGACAGGGGGCAAAATCAGCCCCAGCATTTT. Translating it yields CASTADRGQNQPQHF. Together with reference TRBV19 and TRBJ1-5, the CDR3 gives the full variable domain: DGGITQSPKYLFRKEGQNVTLSCEQNLNHDAMYWYRQDPGQGLRLIYYSQIVNDFQKGDIAEGYSVSREKKESFPLTVTSAQKNPTAFYLCASTADRGQNQPQHFGDGTRLSIL.

This clone has only one observation. The chain links TRBV6-1 to TRBJ2-7; no clear D gene. This CDR3 has 18 amino acids. Germline-derived CDR1 and CDR2 are MNHNS and SASEGT. The ends were cut back, 2 bases at V and 4 bases at J, with 24 bases in the middle. The CDR3 region has the DNA TGTGCCAGCAGTGAACCCCCAGACTGGTTGGCGGCTGGTTACGAGCAGTACTTC. It is translated as CASSEPPDWLAAGYEQYF.

The J gene is TRBJ2-1, the V gene TRBV11-3; 12 bases map to TRBD1. V was pared by 5 bases and J by 12 bases, with 8 bases of the junction left unmatched. In germline, CDR1 is SGHNT, CDR2 YENEEA. The CDR3 sequence is 14 residues long. The CDR3 loop is CASSPGTGGAGQFF. CDR3 nucleotides: TGTGCCAGCAGCCCTGGGACAGGGGGCGCGGGGCAGTTCTTC.

The chain is built from TRBV6-6 and TRBJ1-5; D ambiguous. Germline CDR1 MNHNY, CDR2 SVGAGI (reference sequence). Between the trimmed V and J ends, which lost 6 bases and 9 bases, there was a span of 12 bases. The CDR3 length is 12 residues. The CDR3 spells CASSLPNWPQHF. The CDR3 nucleotides read TGTGCCAGCAGCCTCCCAAACTGGCCCCAGCATTTT.

This chain connects TRBV30 to TRBJ1-2; 7 bases fit TRBD1. Trimming at V came to 2 bases and at J to 3 bases, leaving 9 bases not matched to a gene. This CDR3 has 15 residues. Germline CDR1 reads GTSNPN; CDR2 reads SVGIG (reference sequence). Here the CDR3 DNA reads TGTGCCTGGAGTTCGTCCGGGACAGCTCACTATGGCTACACCTTC. It translates to CAWSSSGTAHYGYTF.

V and J are TRBV27 and TRBJ2-5; TRBD2 matches 8 bases. The CDR3 spans 18 residues. CDR1 and CDR2 (germline): MNHEY, SMNVEV (reference sequence). The V gene end was trimmed by 6 bases and the J gene end by 4 bases; junction bases not matched to a gene: 19. CDR3 residues: CASSPRERGNILRETQYF. DNA for the CDR3: TGTGCCAGCAGCCCGCGGGAGCGGGGGAACATTCTCAGAGAGACCCAGTACTTC.

The V gene is TRBV30, the J gene TRBJ2-2, with TRBD1 identical over 7 bases. The V and J ends lost 4 bases and 0 bases, in that order; junction bases with no gene match: 8. Germline V CDR1 and CDR2: GTSNPN, SVGIG (reference sequence). This CDR3 region has 16 residues. The CDR3 reads CAWMLGQNSNTGELFF. In DNA form, the CDR3 reads TGTGCCTGGATGTTGGGACAGAATTCGAACACCGGGGAGCTGTTTTTT.

As DNA, the CDR3 is TGTGCCAGTACTGACAGGGCTAGCAATCAGCCCCAGCATTTT. Protein: CASTDRASNQPQHF. The chain is built from TRBV19 and TRBJ1-5; 7 nucleotides agree with TRBD1. Germline V CDR1 and CDR2: LNHDA, SQIVND (reference sequence). The CDR3 runs 14 residues. Trimming at V came to 7 bases and at J to 0 bases, leaving 3 bases not matched to a gene.

V usage is TRBV6-9 and J usage is TRBJ2-3, with D unresolved. The CDR3 consists of 14 residues. V lost 3 bases and J 2 bases, leaving 9 bases between the germline ends. Germline CDR1 and CDR2: MNHGY and SVAAGI. The CDR3 nucleotides are TGTGCCAGCAGTTACCCGCTAAACACAGATACGCAGTATTTT. Amino acid sequence: CASSYPLNTDTQYF.

The chain has TRBV19 and TRBJ1-3; 8 bases are shared with TRBD1. The V segment lost 5 bases and the J segment 3 bases; nucleotides outside the gene matches: 6. Germline V gene data show CDR1 as LNHDA and CDR2 as SQIVND (reference sequence). The CDR3 is 15 amino acids. The CDR3 here is CASSVGTGNGNTIYF. DNA of the CDR3: TGTGCCAGTAGTGTGGGGACAGGCAATGGAAACACCATATATTTT.

This clone was observed a single time. The CDR3 DNA reads as TGCAGCGTTGAATTGACGGGTAGTACTGAAGCTTTCTTT. Protein: CSVELTGSTEAFF. V is TRBV29-1 and J is TRBJ1-1; no clear D. CDR1 and CDR2 from the germline V gene are SQVTM and ANQGSEA. Trimming removed 2 bases from V and 5 bases from J, with 12 bases in between. The CDR3 has 13 residues.

The genes are TRBV9 and TRBJ1-4, with TRBD1 matching over 10 bases. J gave up 7 bases and V 3 bases, and 3 bases lay outside the gene matches. Germline CDR1 reads SGDLS; CDR2 reads YYNGEE. The length of the CDR3 is 14 residues. Here the CDR3 reads CASSDGQGGEKLFF. CDR3 nucleotides: TGTGCCAGCAGCGATGGACAGGGGGGTGAAAAACTGTTTTTT.

This clone was seen a single time. This chain links TRBV9 with TRBJ1-1; D not resolved. Germline CDR1 and CDR2: SGDLS and YYNGEE. The CDR3 spans 13 residues. V was trimmed by 6 bases and J by 2 bases, leaving 11 bases between them. The CDR3 reads CASTPKFNTEAFF. The CDR3 DNA follows: TGTGCCAGCACCCCCAAATTTAACACTGAAGCTTTCTTT. Supplemented by reference TRBV9 and TRBJ1-1, the full variable domain reads DSGVTQTPKHLITATGQRVTLRCSPRSGDLSVYWYQQSLDQGLQFLIQYYNGEERAKGNILERFSAQQFPDLHSELNLSSLELGDSALYFCASTPKFNTEAFFGQGTRLTVV.

This chain joins TRBV5-6 and TRBJ2-2; TRBD2 agrees at 9 bases. The CDR3 totals 16 residues. The V gene's germline CDR1 is SGHDT and CDR2 YYEEEE. The junction had 6 bases not matched to a gene; V was cut back by 4 bases and J by 2 bases. As DNA, the CDR3 is TGTGCCAGCAGCGTTTTCGGGACTAGCAACACCGGGGAGCTGTTTTTT. Residues: CASSVFGTSNTGELFF. Variable domain in full (rest from reference TRBV5-6 and TRBJ2-2): DAGVTQSPTHLIKTRGQQVTLRCSPKSGHDTVSWYQQALGQGPQFIFQYYEEEERQRGNFPDRFSGHQFPNYSSELNVNALLLGDSALYLCASSVFGTSNTGELFFGEGSRLTVL.